These 4 T cell receptor beta chains were all obtained from the same sample, sequenced in a study of control samples from healthy donors and cancer patients. Some clones are missing from TCRdb's copy, which holds only in-frame ones; the method was immunoSEQ multiplex PCR. Of 130,000 or so clones listed, approximately 87% were seen once; the top ten hold about an eighth. The sample consisted of blood. The source is a man aged 25 to 40 in good health.

The chain joins TRBV5-1 to TRBJ1-1; TRBD1 agrees at 10 bases. This CDR3 has 14 amino acids. CDR1 is SGHRS, CDR2 YFSETQ, per germline. Trimming cost V 0 bases and J 10 bases; bases outside gene matches: 6. The CDR3 loop is CASSLGLGQGRAFF. Written as DNA, the CDR3 is TGCGCCAGCAGCTTGGGGTTGGGACAGGGGCGAGCTTTCTTT.

CDR3 residues: CASSLAGAGWGSYEQYV. The CDR3 DNA reads TGTGCCAGCAGCCTAGCGGGGGCCGGATGGGGGTCCTACGAGCAGTACGTC. This chain links TRBV5-4 with TRBJ2-7, with 10 bases aligning to TRBD2. The ends lost 4 bases at V and 1 base at J; junction bases unmatched: 11. This CDR3 contains 17 residues. Germline CDR1 SGHNT, CDR2 YYREEE (reference sequence).

The chain joins TRBV6-5 to TRBJ2-7; no clear D gene. V was cut by 5 bases and J by 6 bases, with 17 bases left in between. The CDR3 has 14 amino acids. The germline V gene encodes CDR1 MNHEY and CDR2 SVGAGI. CDR3 sequence: CASSPRGLTAEQYF. As DNA, the CDR3 is TGTGCCAGCAGTCCCCGAGGTTTGACGGCCGAGCAGTACTTC.

The chain is built from TRBV18 and TRBJ2-3, with TRBD1 as a possible D gene (6 bases). Germline values: CDR1 KGHSH, CDR2 LQKENI. The CDR3 extends over 16 amino acids. Trimming pared 2 bases from V and 0 bases from J, leaving 12 bases between. The DNA of the CDR3 is TGTGCCAGCTCACCATTCGCGACAGGTAGCACAGATACGCAGTATTTT. This sequence encodes CASSPFATGSTDTQYF.